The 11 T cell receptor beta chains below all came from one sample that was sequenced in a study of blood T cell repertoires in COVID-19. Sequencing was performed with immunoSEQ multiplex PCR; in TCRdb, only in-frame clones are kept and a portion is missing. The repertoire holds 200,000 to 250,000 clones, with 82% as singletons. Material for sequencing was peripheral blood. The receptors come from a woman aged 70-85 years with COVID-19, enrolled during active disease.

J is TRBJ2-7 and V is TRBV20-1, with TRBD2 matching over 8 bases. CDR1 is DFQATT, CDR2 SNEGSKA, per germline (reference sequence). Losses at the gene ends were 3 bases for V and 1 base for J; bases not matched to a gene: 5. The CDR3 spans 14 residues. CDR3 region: CSASIPSGSYEQYF. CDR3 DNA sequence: TGCAGTGCTAGTATCCCTAGCGGGTCCTACGAGCAGTACTTC.

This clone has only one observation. DNA of the CDR3: TGTGCCAGCAGCTTAATGGGAGAAGCGAATCAGCCCCAGCATTTT. It specifies CASSLMGEANQPQHF. The V gene is TRBV7-9, the J gene TRBJ1-5; D ambiguous. V was shortened by 2 bases and J by 4 bases, with 12 bases between the two germline ends. The CDR3 spans 15 residues. Germline loops: CDR1 SEHNR, CDR2 FQNEAQ (reference sequence). The full variable domain, its missing parts supplied by reference TRBV7-9 and TRBJ1-5, is DTGVSQNPRHKITKRGQNVTFRCDPISEHNRLYWYRQTLGQGPEFLTYFQNEAQLEKSRLLSDRFSAERPKGSFSTLEIQRTEQGDSAMYLCASSLMGEANQPQHFGDGTRLSIL.

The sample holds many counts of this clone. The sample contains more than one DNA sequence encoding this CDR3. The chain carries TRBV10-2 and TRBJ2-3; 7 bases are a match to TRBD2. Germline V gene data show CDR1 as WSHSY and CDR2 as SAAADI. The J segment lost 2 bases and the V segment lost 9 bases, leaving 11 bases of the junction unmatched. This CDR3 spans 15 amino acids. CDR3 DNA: TGCGCCAGTGCCCCGCGGGGGACTTTCACAGATACGCAGTATTTT. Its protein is CASAPRGTFTDTQYF.

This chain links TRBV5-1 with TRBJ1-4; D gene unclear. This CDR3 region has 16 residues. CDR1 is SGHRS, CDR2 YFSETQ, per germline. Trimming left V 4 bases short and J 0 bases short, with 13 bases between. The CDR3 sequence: CASSVAPRTTNEKLFF. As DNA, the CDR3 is TGCGCCAGCAGCGTCGCGCCGAGGACAACTAATGAAAAACTGTTTTTT.

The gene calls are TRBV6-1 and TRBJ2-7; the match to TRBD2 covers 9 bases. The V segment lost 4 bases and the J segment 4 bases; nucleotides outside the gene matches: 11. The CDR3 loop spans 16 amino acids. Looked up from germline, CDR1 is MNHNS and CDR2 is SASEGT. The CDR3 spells CASSGGISGSIYEQYF. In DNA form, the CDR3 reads TGTGCCAGCAGTGGGGGGATTAGCGGGAGTATTTACGAGCAGTACTTC.

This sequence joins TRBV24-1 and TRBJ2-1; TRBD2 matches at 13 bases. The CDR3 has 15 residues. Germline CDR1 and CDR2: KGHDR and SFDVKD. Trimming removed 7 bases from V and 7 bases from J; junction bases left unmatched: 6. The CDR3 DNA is TGTGCCACCAGATTGAAGGGACTAGCGGGGAATGAGCAGTTCTTC. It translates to CATRLKGLAGNEQFF.

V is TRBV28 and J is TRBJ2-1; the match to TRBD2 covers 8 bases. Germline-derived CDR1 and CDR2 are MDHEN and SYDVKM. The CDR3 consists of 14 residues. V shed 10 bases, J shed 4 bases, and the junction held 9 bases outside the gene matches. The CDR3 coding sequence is TGTGCCAACTCTCAGACTAGCGCTTACAATGAGCAGTTCTTC. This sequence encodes CANSQTSAYNEQFF.

This chain's CDR3 is CAWTAGTPNTEAFF. The CDR3 DNA follows: TGTGCCTGGACCGCAGGCACACCGAACACTGAAGCTTTCTTT. The chain carries TRBV30 and TRBJ1-1; D uncertain. With 4 bases removed from V and 1 base from J, the gap between germline ends came to 13 bases. This CDR3 has 14 amino acids. The germline CDR1 and CDR2 sequences are GTSNPN and SVGIG (reference sequence).

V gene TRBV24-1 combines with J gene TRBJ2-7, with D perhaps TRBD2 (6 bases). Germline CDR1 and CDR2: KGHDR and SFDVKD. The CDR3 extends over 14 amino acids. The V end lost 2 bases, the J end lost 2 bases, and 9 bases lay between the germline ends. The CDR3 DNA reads TGTGCCACCAGTGATTCGGGACTTGCCTACGAGCAGTACTTC. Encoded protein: CATSDSGLAYEQYF.

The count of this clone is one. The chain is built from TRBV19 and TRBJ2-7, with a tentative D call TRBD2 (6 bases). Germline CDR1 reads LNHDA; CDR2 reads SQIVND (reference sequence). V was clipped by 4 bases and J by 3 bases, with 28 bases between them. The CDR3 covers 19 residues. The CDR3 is CASSTTGQDFSGHYYEQYF. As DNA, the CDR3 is TGTGCCAGTAGTACTACAGGTCAGGATTTTAGCGGTCATTACTACGAGCAGTACTTC. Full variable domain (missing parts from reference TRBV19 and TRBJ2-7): DGGITQSPKYLFRKEGQNVTLSCEQNLNHDAMYWYRQDPGQGLRLIYYSQIVNDFQKGDIAEGYSVSREKKESFPLTVTSAQKNPTAFYLCASSTTGQDFSGHYYEQYFGPGTRLTVT.

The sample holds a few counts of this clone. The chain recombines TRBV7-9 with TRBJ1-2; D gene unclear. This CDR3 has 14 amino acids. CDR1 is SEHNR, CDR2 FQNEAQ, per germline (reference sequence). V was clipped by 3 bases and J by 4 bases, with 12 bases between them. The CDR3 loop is CASSFTVTTYGYTF. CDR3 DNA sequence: TGTGCCAGCAGCTTTACAGTGACGACCTATGGCTACACCTTC. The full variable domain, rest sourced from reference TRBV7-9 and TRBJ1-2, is DTGVSQNPRHKITKRGQNVTFRCDPISEHNRLYWYRQTLGQGPEFLTYFQNEAQLEKSRLLSDRFSAERPKGSFSTLEIQRTEQGDSAMYLCASSFTVTTYGYTFGSGTRLTVV.